These 5 T cell receptor beta chains were sequenced from one sample in a study of cytomegalovirus exposure and HLA in healthy donors. Primers: 60 Vbeta forward and 13 Jbeta reverse. The table came from immunoSEQ multiplex PCR; TCRdb's copy has only in-frame clones and leaves some out. The sample lists around 160,000 clones, roughly 75% occurring once. The specimen sequenced was PBMCs. The receptors come from a woman aged 40 to 49 in good health and CMV-seropositive.

This chain uses TRBV5-1 with TRBJ1-4; 10 bases line up with TRBD1. The CDR3 loop spans 18 amino acids. Germline V gene data show CDR1 as SGHRS and CDR2 as YFSETQ. V trimming: 4 bases; J trimming: 2 bases; junction bases outside the gene matches: 11. The CDR3 reads CASSIRLRTGGTNEKLFF. CDR3 nucleotides: TGCGCCAGCAGCATCCGATTAAGGACAGGGGGGACTAATGAAAAACTGTTTTTT. The entire variable domain, with the rest obtained from reference TRBV5-1 and TRBJ1-4, is as follows: KAGVTQTPRYLIKTRGQQVTLSCSPISGHRSVSWYQQTPGQGLQFLFEYFSETQRNKGNFPGRFSGRQFSNSRSEMNVSTLELGDSALYLCASSIRLRTGGTNEKLFFGSGTQLSVL.

The chain couples TRBV9 to TRBJ1-4, with 7 bases identical to TRBD1. Germline loops: CDR1 SGDLS, CDR2 YYNGEE. J was trimmed by 9 bases and V by 0 bases; bases with no gene match: 2. The CDR3 sequence is 13 residues long. DNA for the CDR3: TGTGCCAGCAGCGTAGGGGACAGTCAAAAACTGTTTTTT. It translates to CASSVGDSQKLFF.

The chain is built from TRBV28 and TRBJ1-5; 7 bases line up with TRBD1. The germline CDR1 and CDR2 sequences are MDHEN and SYDVKM. The V gene end was trimmed by 6 bases and the J gene end by 1 base; junction bases not matched to a gene: 3. This CDR3 spans 14 amino acids. Here the CDR3 DNA reads TGTGCCAGCAGCACGACAGGGAGCAATCAGCCCCAGCATTTT. Protein: CASSTTGSNQPQHF.

The CDR3 spells CASSQGTGAILPNEKLFF. CDR3 bases: TGTGCCAGCAGCCAGGGGACAGGGGCTATACTCCCTAATGAAAAACTGTTTTTT. This sequence joins TRBV14 and TRBJ1-4; TRBD1 matches 10 bases. Trimming cost V 3 bases and J 3 bases; bases outside gene matches: 10. CDR3 length: 18 residues. CDR1 is SGHDN and CDR2 is FVKESK in the germline V gene.

This clone turned up a few times. This chain links TRBV4-1 with TRBJ2-7, with 9 bases identical to TRBD2. CDR1 is MGHRA, CDR2 YSYEKL, per germline. The V and J ends lost 1 base and 2 bases, in that order; junction bases with no gene match: 6. The CDR3 contains 16 residues. The CDR3: CASSQVGSGGTYEQYF. The DNA of the CDR3 is TGCGCCAGCAGCCAAGTAGGGAGCGGGGGGACCTACGAGCAGTACTTC.